The entry that follows covers one T cell receptor beta chain sequence. The entry originates in a study of T-cell reconstitution after alpha-beta-depleted transplantation in children. Unique molecular identifiers were incorporated into the prepared TCRbeta library. TCRdb ran MiXCR on the PCR reads and lists one entry per CDR3 protein. The table lists over 400,000 distinct CDR3 sequences, approximately 13% of them singletons, with around 5.8% in the top ten. The CDR3 runs to 14 residues. V lost 0 bases and J lost 6, with 9 bases in between. The V gene's germline CDR1 is SGHTA and CDR2 FQGNSA. The sequence derives from a human donor who donated a stem cell graft to a child with combined immunodeficiency. Sequencing used PBMCs from the stem cell graft donor, obtained from the stem cell graft. This chain joins TRBV7-2 and TRBJ2-1, with D tentatively TRBD2 (5 bases). Here the CDR3 DNA reads TGTGCCAGCAGCTTAGCGCGGGCGGGCAATGAGCAGTTCTTC. This gives the protein CASSLARAGNEQFF.